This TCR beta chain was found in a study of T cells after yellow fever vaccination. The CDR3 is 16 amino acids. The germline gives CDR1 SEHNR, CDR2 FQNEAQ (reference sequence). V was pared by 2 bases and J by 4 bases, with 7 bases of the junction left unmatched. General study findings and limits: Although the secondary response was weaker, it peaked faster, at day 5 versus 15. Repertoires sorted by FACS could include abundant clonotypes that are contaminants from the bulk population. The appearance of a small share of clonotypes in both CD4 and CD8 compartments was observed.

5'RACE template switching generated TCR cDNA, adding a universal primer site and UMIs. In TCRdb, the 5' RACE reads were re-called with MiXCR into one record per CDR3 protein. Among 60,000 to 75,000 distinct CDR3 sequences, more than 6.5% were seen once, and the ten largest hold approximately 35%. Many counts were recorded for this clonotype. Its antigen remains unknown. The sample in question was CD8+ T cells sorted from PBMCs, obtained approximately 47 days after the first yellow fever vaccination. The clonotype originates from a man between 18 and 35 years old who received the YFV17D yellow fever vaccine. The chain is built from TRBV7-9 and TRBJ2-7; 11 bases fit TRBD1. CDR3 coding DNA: TGTGCCAGCAGCTTATGGCCGGACAGGGGGCGGTACGAGCAGTACTTC. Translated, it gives CASSLWPDRGRYEQYF.